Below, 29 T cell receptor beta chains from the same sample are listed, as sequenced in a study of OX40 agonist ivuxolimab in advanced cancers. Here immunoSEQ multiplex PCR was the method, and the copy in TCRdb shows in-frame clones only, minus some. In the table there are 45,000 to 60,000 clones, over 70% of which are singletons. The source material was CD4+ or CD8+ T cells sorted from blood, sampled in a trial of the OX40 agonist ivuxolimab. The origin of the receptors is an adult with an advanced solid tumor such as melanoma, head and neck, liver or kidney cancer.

The CDR3 loop is CASSLGARREFF. CDR3 sequence (DNA): TGTGCCAGCAGCTTAGGGGCAAGGAGGGAGTTCTTC. The V gene is TRBV7-2, the J gene TRBJ2-1; D might be TRBD2 (6 bases). The CDR3 loop spans 12 amino acids. The V gene's germline CDR1 is SGHTA and CDR2 FQGNSA. Trimming pared 1 base from V and 14 bases from J, leaving 12 bases between.

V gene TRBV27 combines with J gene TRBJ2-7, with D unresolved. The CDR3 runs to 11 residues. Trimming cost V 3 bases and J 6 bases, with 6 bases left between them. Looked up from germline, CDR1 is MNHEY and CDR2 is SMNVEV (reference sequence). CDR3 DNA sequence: TGTGCCAGCAGTTTTAAAGGCGAGCAGTACTTC. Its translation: CASSFKGEQYF.

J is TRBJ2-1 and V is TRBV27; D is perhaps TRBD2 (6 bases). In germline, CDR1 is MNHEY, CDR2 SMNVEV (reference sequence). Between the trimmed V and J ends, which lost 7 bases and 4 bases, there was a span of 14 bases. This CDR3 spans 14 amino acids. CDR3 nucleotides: TGTGCCAGCATAGGAACGGGAGTTTACAATGAGCAGTTCTTC. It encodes CASIGTGVYNEQFF.

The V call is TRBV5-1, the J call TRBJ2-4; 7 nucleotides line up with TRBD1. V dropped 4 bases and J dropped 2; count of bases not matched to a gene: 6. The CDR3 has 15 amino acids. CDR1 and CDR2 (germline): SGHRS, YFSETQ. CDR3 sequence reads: CASSPGQLTKNIQYF. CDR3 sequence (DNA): TGCGCCAGCAGCCCGGGACAGCTTACCAAAAACATTCAGTACTTC.

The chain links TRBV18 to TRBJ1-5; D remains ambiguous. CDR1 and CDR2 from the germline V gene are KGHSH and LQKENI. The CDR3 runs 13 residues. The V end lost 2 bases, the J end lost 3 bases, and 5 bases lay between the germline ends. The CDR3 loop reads CASSPVPNQPQHF. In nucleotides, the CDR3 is TGTGCCAGCTCACCAGTGCCCAATCAGCCCCAGCATTTT.

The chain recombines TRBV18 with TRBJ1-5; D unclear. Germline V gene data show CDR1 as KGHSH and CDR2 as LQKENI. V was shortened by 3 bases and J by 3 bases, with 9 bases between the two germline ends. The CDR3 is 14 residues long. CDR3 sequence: CASSPGGNNQPQHF. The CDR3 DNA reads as TGTGCCAGCTCACCCGGAGGGAACAATCAGCCCCAGCATTTT.

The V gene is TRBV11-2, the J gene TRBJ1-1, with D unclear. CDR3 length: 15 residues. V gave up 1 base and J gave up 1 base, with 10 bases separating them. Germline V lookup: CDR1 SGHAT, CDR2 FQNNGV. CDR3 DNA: TGTGCCAGCAGCTTAGGCAAACCACGGAACACTGAAGCTTTCTTT. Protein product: CASSLGKPRNTEAFF. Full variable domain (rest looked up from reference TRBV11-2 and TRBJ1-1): EAGVAQSPRYKIIEKRQSVAFWCNPISGHATLYWYQQILGQGPKLLIQFQNNGVVDDSQLPKDRFSAERLKGVDSTLKIQPAKLEDSAVYLCASSLGKPRNTEAFFGQGTRLTVV.

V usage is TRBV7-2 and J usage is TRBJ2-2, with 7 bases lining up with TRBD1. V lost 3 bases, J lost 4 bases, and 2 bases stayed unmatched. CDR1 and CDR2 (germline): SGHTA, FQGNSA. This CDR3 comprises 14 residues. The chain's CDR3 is CASSFNRGTGELFF. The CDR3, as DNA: TGTGCCAGCAGCTTTAACAGGGGCACCGGGGAGCTGTTTTTT.

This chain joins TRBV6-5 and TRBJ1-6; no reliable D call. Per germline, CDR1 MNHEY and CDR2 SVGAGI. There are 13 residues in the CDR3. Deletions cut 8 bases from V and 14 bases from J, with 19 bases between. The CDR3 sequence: CASQRVPLETLHF. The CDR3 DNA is TGTGCCAGCCAAAGGGTACCCCTAGAAACCCTCCACTTT.

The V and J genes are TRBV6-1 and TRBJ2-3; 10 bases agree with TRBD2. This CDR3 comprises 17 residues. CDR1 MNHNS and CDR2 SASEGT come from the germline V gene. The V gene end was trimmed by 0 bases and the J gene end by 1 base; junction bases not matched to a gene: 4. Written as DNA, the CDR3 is TGTGCCAGCAGTGAAGCGTACGGGACTAGCGGCACAGATACGCAGTATTTT. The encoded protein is CASSEAYGTSGTDTQYF.

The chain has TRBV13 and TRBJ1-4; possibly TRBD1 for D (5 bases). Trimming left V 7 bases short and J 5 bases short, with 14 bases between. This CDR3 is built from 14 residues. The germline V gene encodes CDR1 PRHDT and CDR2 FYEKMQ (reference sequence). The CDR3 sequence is CASTGGGLNEKLFF. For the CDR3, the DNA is TGTGCCAGCACCGGCGGGGGGTTGAATGAAAAACTGTTTTTT.

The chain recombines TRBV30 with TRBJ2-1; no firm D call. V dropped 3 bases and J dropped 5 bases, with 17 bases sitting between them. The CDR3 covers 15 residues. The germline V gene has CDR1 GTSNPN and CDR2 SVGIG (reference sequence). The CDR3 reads CAWRSLVTSNNEQFF. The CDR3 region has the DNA TGTGCCTGGAGGTCCCTCGTGACCTCTAACAATGAGCAGTTCTTC. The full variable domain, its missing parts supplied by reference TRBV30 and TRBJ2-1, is SQTIHQWPATLVQPVGSPLSLECTVEGTSNPNLYWYRQAAGRGLQLLFYSVGIGQISSEVPQNLSASRPQDRQFILSSKKLLLSDSGFYLCAWRSLVTSNNEQFFGPGTRLTVL.

Here the CDR3 DNA reads TGTGCCAGCTCACCAGCCGGGACAGGGGGCGATCAGCCCCAGCATTTT. It codes for CASSPAGTGGDQPQHF. The V call is TRBV18, the J call TRBJ1-5; 12 bases map to TRBD1. The CDR3 has 16 residues. From germline, CDR1 is KGHSH and CDR2 LQKENI. The V segment lost 2 bases and the J segment 5 bases; nucleotides outside the gene matches: 4.

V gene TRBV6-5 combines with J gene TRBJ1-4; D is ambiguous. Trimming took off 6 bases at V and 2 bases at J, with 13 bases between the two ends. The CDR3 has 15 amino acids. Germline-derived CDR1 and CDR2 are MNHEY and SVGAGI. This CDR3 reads CASSHRSGTNEKLFF. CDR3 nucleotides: TGTGCCAGCAGCCACCGGAGTGGGACTAATGAAAAACTGTTTTTT.

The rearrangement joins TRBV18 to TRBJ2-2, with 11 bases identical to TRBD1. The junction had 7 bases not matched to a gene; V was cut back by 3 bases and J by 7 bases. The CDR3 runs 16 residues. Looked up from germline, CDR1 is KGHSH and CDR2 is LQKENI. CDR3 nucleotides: TGTGCCAGCTCACCCCGGACAGGGGGCGCCGGCGGGGAGCTGTTTTTT. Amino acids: CASSPRTGGAGGELFF.

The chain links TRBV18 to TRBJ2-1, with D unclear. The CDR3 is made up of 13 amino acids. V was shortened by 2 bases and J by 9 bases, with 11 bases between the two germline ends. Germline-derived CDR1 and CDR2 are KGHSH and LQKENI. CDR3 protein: CASSPRTLSEQFF. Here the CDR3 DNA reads TGTGCCAGCTCACCAAGGACCCTCAGTGAGCAGTTCTTC.

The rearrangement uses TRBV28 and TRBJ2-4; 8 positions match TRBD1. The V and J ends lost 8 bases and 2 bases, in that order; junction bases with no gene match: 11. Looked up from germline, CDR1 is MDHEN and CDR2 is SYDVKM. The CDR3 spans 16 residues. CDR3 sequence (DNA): TGTGCCAGCTCTTACCGGGACAGGATAACCAAAAACATTCAGTACTTC. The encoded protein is CASSYRDRITKNIQYF.

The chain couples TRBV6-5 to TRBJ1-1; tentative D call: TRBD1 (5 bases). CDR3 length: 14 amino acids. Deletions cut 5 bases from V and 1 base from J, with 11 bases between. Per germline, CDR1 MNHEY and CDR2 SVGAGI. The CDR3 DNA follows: TGTGCCAGCAGTCCGAACGACAGGAACACTGAAGCTTTCTTT. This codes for CASSPNDRNTEAFF.

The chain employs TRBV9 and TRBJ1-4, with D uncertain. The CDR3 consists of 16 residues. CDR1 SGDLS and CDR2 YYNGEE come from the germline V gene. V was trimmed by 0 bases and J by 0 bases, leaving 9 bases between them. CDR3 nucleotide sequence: TGTGCCAGCAGCGTAGGAGTAAGTGCAACTAATGAAAAACTGTTTTTT. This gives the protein CASSVGVSATNEKLFF.

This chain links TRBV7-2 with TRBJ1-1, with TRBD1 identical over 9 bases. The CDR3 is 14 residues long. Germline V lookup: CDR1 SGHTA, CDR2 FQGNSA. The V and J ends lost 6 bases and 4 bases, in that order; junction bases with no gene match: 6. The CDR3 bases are TGTGCCAGCAGTCCAACAGGGGGCCTCACTGAAGCTTTCTTT. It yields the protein CASSPTGGLTEAFF.

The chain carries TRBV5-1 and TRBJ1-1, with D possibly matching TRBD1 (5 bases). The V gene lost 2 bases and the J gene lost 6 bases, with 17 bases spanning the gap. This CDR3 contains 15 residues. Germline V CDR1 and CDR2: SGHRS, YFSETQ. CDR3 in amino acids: CASSLMETMGAEAFF. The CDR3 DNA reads TGCGCCAGCAGCTTAATGGAGACCATGGGGGCTGAAGCTTTCTTT.

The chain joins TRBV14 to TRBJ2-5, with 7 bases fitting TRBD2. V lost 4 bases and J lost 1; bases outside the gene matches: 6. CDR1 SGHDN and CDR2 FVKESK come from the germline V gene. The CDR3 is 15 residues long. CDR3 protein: CASSRLLATQETQYF. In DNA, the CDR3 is TGTGCCAGCAGCCGTCTACTAGCGACCCAAGAGACCCAGTACTTC.

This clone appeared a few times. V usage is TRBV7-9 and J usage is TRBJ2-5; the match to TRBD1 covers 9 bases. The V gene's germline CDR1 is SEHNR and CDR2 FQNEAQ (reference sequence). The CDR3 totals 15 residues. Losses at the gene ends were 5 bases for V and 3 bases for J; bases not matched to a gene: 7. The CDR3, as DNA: TGTGCCAGCAGCCTAAGGACAGGGGATGAAGAGACCCAGTACTTC. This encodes CASSLRTGDEETQYF.

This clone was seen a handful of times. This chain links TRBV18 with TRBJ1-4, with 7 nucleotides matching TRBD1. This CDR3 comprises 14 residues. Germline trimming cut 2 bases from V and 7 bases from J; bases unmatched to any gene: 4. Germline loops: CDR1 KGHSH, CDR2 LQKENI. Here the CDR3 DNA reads TGTGCCAGCTCACCAGACAGGGCGACTGAAAAACTGTTTTTT. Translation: CASSPDRATEKLFF.

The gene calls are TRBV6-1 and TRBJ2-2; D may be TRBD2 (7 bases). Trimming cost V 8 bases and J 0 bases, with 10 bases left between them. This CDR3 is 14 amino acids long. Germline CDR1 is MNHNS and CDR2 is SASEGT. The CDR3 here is CASRGAPNTGELFF. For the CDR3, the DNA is TGTGCCAGCCGGGGGGCCCCGAACACCGGGGAGCTGTTTTTT.

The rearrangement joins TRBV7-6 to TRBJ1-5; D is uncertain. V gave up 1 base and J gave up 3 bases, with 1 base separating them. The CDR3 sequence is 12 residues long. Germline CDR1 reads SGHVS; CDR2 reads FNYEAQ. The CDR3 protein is CASSLDNQPQHF. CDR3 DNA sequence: TGTGCCAGCAGCTTAGACAATCAGCCCCAGCATTTT.

CDR3 amino acids: CAWSPTSGGETQYF. CDR3 bases: TGTGCCTGGAGTCCTACTAGCGGCGGGGAGACCCAGTACTTC. The gene calls are TRBV30 and TRBJ2-5, with 8 positions matching TRBD2. CDR3 size: 14 residues. V shed 2 bases and J 5 bases; nucleotides not matched to a gene: 7. The V gene's germline CDR1 is GTSNPN and CDR2 SVGIG (reference sequence).

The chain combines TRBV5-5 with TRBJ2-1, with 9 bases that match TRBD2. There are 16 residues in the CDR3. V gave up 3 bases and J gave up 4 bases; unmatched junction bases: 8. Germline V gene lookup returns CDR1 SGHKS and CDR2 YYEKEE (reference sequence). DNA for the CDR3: TGTGCCAGCAGCTCCGGGCGGCTAGCGGGGTACAATGAGCAGTTCTTC. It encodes CASSSGRLAGYNEQFF.

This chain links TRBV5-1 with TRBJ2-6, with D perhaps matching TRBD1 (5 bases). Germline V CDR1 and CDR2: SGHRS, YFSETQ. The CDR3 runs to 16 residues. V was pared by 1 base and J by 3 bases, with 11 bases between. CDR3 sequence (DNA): TGCGCCAGCAGCTTGTTAGGGCAGGGTGGGGCCAACGTCCTGACTTTC. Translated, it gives CASSLLGQGGANVLTF.